The rows below give T cell receptor beta chains drawn from one sample of a study of cytomegalovirus exposure and HLA in healthy donors. Using immunoSEQ multiplex PCR, the repertoire was profiled, and TCRdb retains in-frame clones only, with some absent. This sample has about 100,000 clones; roughly 82% occur once, and the top ten carry about 10%. The material sequenced was PBMCs. Receptors originate from a man aged 45 to 65 in good health and CMV-seronegative. The CDR3 runs from the conserved cysteine through the conserved F or W. Fields, in order: D gene, clone size, J gene, V gene, CDR3 DNA, CDR3 protein. The D gene is left open where the match is weak. Some rows mark clone size as missing; the rest say once, few, many or name a class of expanded clone.

d_gene: TRBD1
abundance: NA
j_gene: TRBJ2-6
v_gene: TRBV5-1
CDR3nt: TGCGCCAGCAGCTTGGTTGGGACAGGTTTCTCTGGGGCCAACGTCCTGACTTTC
CDR3aa: CASSLVGTGFSGANVLTF

d_gene: TRBD2
abundance: few
j_gene: TRBJ2-7
v_gene: TRBV5-6
CDR3nt: TGTGCCAGCAGCTCCTGGACTAGCTACGAGCAGTACTTC
CDR3aa: CASSSWTSYEQYF

d_gene: TRBD1
abundance: NA
j_gene: TRBJ1-1
v_gene: TRBV18
CDR3nt: TGTGCCAGCTCACGGGGACAGGATACTGAAGCTTTCTTT
CDR3aa: CASSRGQDTEAFF

d_gene: NA
abundance: NA
j_gene: TRBJ1-1
v_gene: TRBV5-4
CDR3nt: TGTGCCAGCAGCTTGCCCCGACAGGAGAACACTGAAGCTTTCTTT
CDR3aa: CASSLPRQENTEAFF

d_gene: NA
abundance: NA
j_gene: TRBJ1-6
v_gene: TRBV28
CDR3nt: TGTGCCAGCAGTTCTCCGACAGGATATCCCTCTAATTCACCCCTCCACTTT
CDR3aa: CASSSPTGYPSNSPLHF

d_gene: NA
abundance: NA
j_gene: TRBJ2-7
v_gene: TRBV2
CDR3nt: TGTGCCAGTGGCCAGGGTGGCGCCGAGCAGTACTTC
CDR3aa: CASGQGGAEQYF

d_gene: TRBD1
abundance: NA
j_gene: TRBJ2-7
v_gene: TRBV6-6
CDR3nt: TGTGCCAGCAGAGACAGGGGACAGACCTACGAGCAGTACTTC
CDR3aa: CASRDRGQTYEQYF

d_gene: NA
abundance: few
j_gene: TRBJ1-1
v_gene: TRBV5-6
CDR3nt: TGTGCCAGCAGCGTGCAGGGAGGGTTCACTGAAGCTTTCTTT
CDR3aa: CASSVQGGFTEAFF

d_gene: TRBD2
abundance: NA
j_gene: TRBJ2-5
v_gene: TRBV28
CDR3nt: TGTGCCAGCAGTTTATACACTAGCGGGGGGTGGGAGACCCAGTACTTC
CDR3aa: CASSLYTSGGWETQYF

d_gene: NA
abundance: NA
j_gene: TRBJ1-1
v_gene: TRBV6-6
CDR3nt: TGTGCCAGCAGTTACAGGCAGGGCGGAGAAGCTTTCTTT
CDR3aa: CASSYRQGGEAFF

d_gene: NA
abundance: few
j_gene: TRBJ1-1
v_gene: TRBV11-2
CDR3nt: TGTGCCAGCAGCTTAGATATCCGGTTGAACACTGAAGCTTTCTTT
CDR3aa: CASSLDIRLNTEAFF

d_gene: TRBD2
abundance: once
j_gene: TRBJ2-1
v_gene: TRBV9
CDR3nt: TGTGCCAGCAGCGTTATAGCGGGGGGGATAAGCGTCAATGAGCAGTTCTTC
CDR3aa: CASSVIAGGISVNEQFF

d_gene: NA
abundance: NA
j_gene: TRBJ2-7
v_gene: TRBV9
CDR3nt: TGTGCCAGCAGCGTTGCTCTAGAGGGTTACGAGCAGTACTTC
CDR3aa: CASSVALEGYEQYF

d_gene: NA
abundance: NA
j_gene: TRBJ2-3
v_gene: TRBV5-6
CDR3nt: TGTGCCAGCAGCTTGGGGTCGTTTGGCGGGTTTACAGATACGCAGTATTTT
CDR3aa: CASSLGSFGGFTDTQYF

d_gene: TRBD1
abundance: NA
j_gene: TRBJ1-2
v_gene: TRBV6-6
CDR3nt: TGTGCCAGCAGCCGACAGGGGGCAAACTATGGCTACACCTTC
CDR3aa: CASSRQGANYGYTF

d_gene: NA
abundance: NA
j_gene: TRBJ1-1
v_gene: TRBV19
CDR3nt: TGTGCCAGTAGTATCGACAGAGTGAACACTGAAGCTTTCTTT
CDR3aa: CASSIDRVNTEAFF

d_gene: TRBD1
abundance: once
j_gene: TRBJ2-1
v_gene: TRBV28
CDR3nt: TGTGCCAGCAGTTTGGACAGGGGTGCGTTCTTC
CDR3aa: CASSLDRGAFF

d_gene: NA
abundance: few
j_gene: TRBJ2-1
v_gene: TRBV5-1
CDR3nt: TGCGCCAGCAGCTTGCCTTCTAGCTCCTACAATGAGCAGTTCTTC
CDR3aa: CASSLPSSSYNEQFF

d_gene: NA
abundance: NA
j_gene: TRBJ1-1
v_gene: TRBV5-5
CDR3nt: TGTGCCAGCAGCTTGGAGCCGGGGGGAAACACTGAAGCTTTCTTT
CDR3aa: CASSLEPGGNTEAFF

d_gene: TRBD1
abundance: NA
j_gene: TRBJ1-5
v_gene: TRBV7-9
CDR3nt: TGTGCCAGCAGCTTGGGACAGGGGCACCAGCCCCAGCATTTT
CDR3aa: CASSLGQGHQPQHF

d_gene: TRBD2
abundance: few
j_gene: TRBJ2-3
v_gene: TRBV10-3
CDR3nt: TGTGCCATCAGTGTGGCACTAGCGGGACTAGGGGGATCCACAGATACGCAGTATTTT
CDR3aa: CAISVALAGLGGSTDTQYF

d_gene: TRBD1
abundance: NA
j_gene: TRBJ2-1
v_gene: TRBV7-9
CDR3nt: TGTGCCAGCAGCTTAAACGGACAGGCCTACAATGAGCAGTTCTTC
CDR3aa: CASSLNGQAYNEQFF

d_gene: NA
abundance: few
j_gene: TRBJ2-1
v_gene: TRBV20-1
CDR3nt: TGCAGTCCCCCCGGGTACAATGAGCAGTTCTTC
CDR3aa: CSPPGYNEQFF

d_gene: TRBD1
abundance: NA
j_gene: TRBJ2-1
v_gene: TRBV7-3
CDR3nt: TGTGCCAGCAGCCTAACGCCGGGACAGGGATTGAATGAGCAGTTCTTC
CDR3aa: CASSLTPGQGLNEQFF

d_gene: NA
abundance: NA
j_gene: TRBJ2-7
v_gene: TRBV28
CDR3nt: TGTGCCAGCAGGACGTTCTTGGGGAGTCTTTACGAGCAGTACTTC
CDR3aa: CASRTFLGSLYEQYF

d_gene: TRBD2
abundance: few
j_gene: TRBJ2-5
v_gene: TRBV19
CDR3nt: TGTGCCAGTAGTTCCCGTCGACTAGCGGGGGAGACCCAGTACTTC
CDR3aa: CASSSRRLAGETQYF

d_gene: TRBD2
abundance: NA
j_gene: TRBJ2-2
v_gene: TRBV7-2
CDR3nt: TGTGCCAGCAGCTTAGAGGCTAGCGGGAGCATCGGGGAGCTGTTTTTT
CDR3aa: CASSLEASGSIGELFF

d_gene: TRBD2
abundance: NA
j_gene: TRBJ2-7
v_gene: TRBV11-3
CDR3nt: TGTGCCAGCAGCCCCGGGGGCGGGGGGGCACTCGAGCAGTACTTC
CDR3aa: CASSPGGGGALEQYF

d_gene: TRBD1
abundance: NA
j_gene: TRBJ2-4
v_gene: TRBV6-1
CDR3nt: TGTGCCAGCAGCAGGACAGGGGAGACCAAAAACATTCAGTACTTC
CDR3aa: CASSRTGETKNIQYF

d_gene: TRBD1
abundance: few
j_gene: TRBJ1-5
v_gene: TRBV28
CDR3nt: TGTGCCAGCAGTCGCAGGGCAGGGGGGACCAATCAGCCCCAGCATTTT
CDR3aa: CASSRRAGGTNQPQHF

d_gene: TRBD1
abundance: NA
j_gene: TRBJ2-7
v_gene: TRBV7-9
CDR3nt: TGTGCCAGCAGCTTAAATCGGGACAGGGGAATTGAGCAGTACTTC
CDR3aa: CASSLNRDRGIEQYF

d_gene: TRBD2
abundance: NA
j_gene: TRBJ2-7
v_gene: TRBV7-3
CDR3nt: TGTGCCAGCAGCCGATTAGCGGGAGACTCCTACGAGCAGTACTTC
CDR3aa: CASSRLAGDSYEQYF

d_gene: NA
abundance: NA
j_gene: TRBJ1-1
v_gene: TRBV5-5
CDR3nt: TGTGCCAGCAGGCTAGGGAACACTGAAGCTTTCTTT
CDR3aa: CASRLGNTEAFF

d_gene: NA
abundance: few
j_gene: TRBJ1-6
v_gene: TRBV2
CDR3nt: TGTGCCAGCAGAAGACGGGCGGTTCGGACAGCACAAAATTCACCCCTCCACTTT
CDR3aa: CASRRRAVRTAQNSPLHF